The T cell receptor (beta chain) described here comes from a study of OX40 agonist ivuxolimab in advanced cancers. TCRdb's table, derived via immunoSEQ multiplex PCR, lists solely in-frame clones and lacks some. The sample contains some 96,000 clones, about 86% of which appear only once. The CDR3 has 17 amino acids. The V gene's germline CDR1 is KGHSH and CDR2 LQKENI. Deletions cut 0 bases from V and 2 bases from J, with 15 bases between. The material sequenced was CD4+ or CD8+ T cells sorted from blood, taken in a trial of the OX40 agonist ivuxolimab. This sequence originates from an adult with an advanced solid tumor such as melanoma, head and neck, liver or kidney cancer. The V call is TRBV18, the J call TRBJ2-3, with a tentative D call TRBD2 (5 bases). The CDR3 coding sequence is TGTGCCAGCTCACCACCGACAAGCGGAGCAATCACAGATACGCAGTATTTT. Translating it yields CASSPPTSGAITDTQYF. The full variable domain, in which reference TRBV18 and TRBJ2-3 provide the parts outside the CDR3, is NAGVMQNPRHLVRRRGQEARLRCSPMKGHSHVYWYRQLPEEGLKFMVYLQKENIIDESGMPKERFSAEFPKEGPSILRIQQVVRGDSAAYFCASSPPTSGAITDTQYFGPGTRLTVL.